Listed here are 26 T cell receptor beta chains from one sample, sequenced in a study of identical twins. Each CDR3 protein gets one entry after TCRdb re-called the 5' RACE reads with MiXCR. The sample contains some 790,000 distinct CDR3 sequences, 15% to 20% of which appear only once. This sample also appeared in a second study, on T cells expressing NK-cell markers.

The sequenced sample was PBMCs. These receptors originate from a young woman in good health.

The chain is built from TRBV12-3 or TRBV12-4 and TRBJ2-1, with D possibly being TRBD2 (5 bases). The CDR3 has 11 amino acids. With 8 bases removed from V and 10 bases from J, the gap between germline ends came to 12 bases. This chain's CDR3 is CASLAGGEQFF. The CDR3 DNA sequence: TGTGCCAGCTTGGCAGGAGGCGAGCAGTTCTTC.

This rearrangement joins TRBV7-6 to TRBJ2-1, with D unclear. Trimming took 10 bases from V and 0 from J, leaving 13 bases between them. This CDR3 comprises 14 residues. Germline V gene lookup returns CDR1 SGHVS and CDR2 FNYEAQ. The CDR3 DNA follows: TGTGCCACCATTCCCCTAGGCTCCTACAATGAGCAGTTCTTC. Translation: CATIPLGSYNEQFF. Filled out from reference TRBV7-6 and TRBJ2-1, the complete variable domain reads GAGVSQSPRYKVTKRGQDVALRCDPISGHVSLYWYRQALGQGPEFLTYFNYEAQQDKSGLPNDRFSAERPEGSISTLTIQRTEQRDSAMYRCATIPLGSYNEQFFGPGTRLTVL.

The chain carries TRBV7-2 and TRBJ2-7; 9 bases align to TRBD1. V shed 4 bases, J shed 4 bases, and the junction held 8 bases outside the gene matches. The CDR3 is 15 amino acids. CDR1 is SGHTA, CDR2 FQGNSA, per germline. In nucleotides, the CDR3 is TGTGCCAGCAGCTCACGCCGGGACAGGGTGTACGAGCAGTACTTC. This encodes CASSSRRDRVYEQYF.

This chain links TRBV20-1 with TRBJ2-1; D call uncertain. The CDR3 sequence is 11 residues long. Germline lookup yields CDR1 DFQATT and CDR2 SNEGSKA (reference sequence). Trimming took off 5 bases at V and 5 bases at J, with 7 bases between the two ends. In DNA, the CDR3 is TGCAGTGCTTCCGGACACAATGAGCAGTTCTTC. Its translation: CSASGHNEQFF.

The sample holds a few counts of this clonotype. The chain has TRBV6-1 and TRBJ1-1; D is possibly TRBD1 (5 bases). CDR1 is MNHNS, CDR2 SASEGT, per germline. V gave up 8 bases and J gave up 4 bases, with 14 bases separating them. This CDR3 has 13 amino acids. CDR3 nucleotides: TGTGCCAGCCTTTCCCAGGGTGGCACTGAAGCTTTCTTT. This sequence encodes CASLSQGGTEAFF.

In its sample, this clonotype was seen many times. The gene calls are TRBV20-1 and TRBJ1-2, with TRBD1 matching 9 bases. V shed 5 bases, J shed 3 bases, and the junction held 4 bases outside the gene matches. The germline V gene encodes CDR1 DFQATT and CDR2 SNEGSKA (reference sequence). CDR3 size: 13 residues. The CDR3 reads CSAAQGADYGYTF. The CDR3 DNA is TGCAGTGCTGCACAGGGGGCGGACTATGGCTACACCTTC.

A few counts support this clonotype. This sequence joins TRBV12-3 or TRBV12-4 and TRBJ2-1; possibly TRBD2 for D (5 bases). CDR3 length: 15 amino acids. V was cut by 5 bases and J by 8 bases, with 19 bases left in between. The CDR3 nucleotides read TGTGCCAGCAGTCCACTCCGGAGGCACGGTTATGAGCAGTTCTTC. Its translation: CASSPLRRHGYEQFF.

The chain has TRBV6-1 and TRBJ1-2; a possible D gene is TRBD1 (5 bases). In germline, CDR1 is MNHNS, CDR2 SASEGT. CDR3 length equals 14 residues. The V and J ends lost 6 bases and 4 bases respectively, with 15 bases between them. This chain's CDR3 is CASRAGTNVYGYTF. In nucleotides, the CDR3 is TGTGCCAGCAGGGCGGGGACGAACGTCTATGGCTACACCTTC.

The chain has TRBV5-1 and TRBJ1-6; D possibly corresponds to TRBD1 (5 bases). In germline, CDR1 is SGHRS, CDR2 YFSETQ. The CDR3 length is 15 residues. V lost 4 bases to trimming and J lost 7 bases, with 15 bases between them. Written as DNA, the CDR3 is TGCGCCAGCAGCCCGTCCGCAGGGATGAATTCACCCCTCCACTTT. Protein product: CASSPSAGMNSPLHF. Using reference TRBV5-1 and TRBJ1-6 for the parts outside the CDR3, the full variable domain is KAGVTQTPRYLIKTRGQQVTLSCSPISGHRSVSWYQQTPGQGLQFLFEYFSETQRNKGNFPGRFSGRQFSNSRSEMNVSTLELGDSALYLCASSPSAGMNSPLHFGNGTRLTVT.

This clonotype has a handful of counts. The chain employs TRBV20-1 and TRBJ2-1; TRBD2 matches at 8 bases. Germline CDR1 is DFQATT and CDR2 is SNEGSKA (reference sequence). The CDR3 length is 13 residues. V shed 4 bases and J 5 bases; nucleotides not matched to a gene: 4. CDR3 sequence: CSAIPGGHNEQFF. The CDR3 DNA sequence: TGCAGTGCTATACCGGGAGGGCACAATGAGCAGTTCTTC.

This clonotype was detected many times. The chain recombines TRBV20-1 with TRBJ2-7, with TRBD1 matching 7 bases. Germline CDR1 reads DFQATT; CDR2 reads SNEGSKA (reference sequence). The CDR3 totals 12 residues. V was clipped by 3 bases and J by 1 base; unmatched bases: 0. The CDR3 DNA follows: TGCAGTGCTAGGACAGGGTCCTACGAGCAGTACTTC. This codes for CSARTGSYEQYF.

V gene TRBV20-1 combines with J gene TRBJ2-1; D tentatively reads TRBD1 or TRBD2 (6 bases each). V was trimmed by 0 bases and J by 3 bases, leaving 18 bases between them. Germline loops: CDR1 DFQATT, CDR2 SNEGSKA (reference sequence). This CDR3 is 17 amino acids long. In DNA form, the CDR3 reads TGCAGTGCTAGAGACCGCTCGGGAGCACAGGGCTACAATGAGCAGTTCTTC. It codes for CSARDRSGAQGYNEQFF.

The V gene is TRBV12-3 or TRBV12-4, the J gene TRBJ1-2; D is undetermined. V dropped 1 base and J dropped 8 bases, with 14 bases sitting between them. The CDR3 is made up of 14 amino acids. CDR3 sequence: CASSLGLITWGYTF. The CDR3 DNA reads as TGTGCCAGCAGTTTAGGGCTTATCACTTGGGGCTACACCTTC.

This chain joins TRBV2 and TRBJ2-1; TRBD1 agrees at 9 bases. The CDR3 covers 16 residues. The junction had 12 bases not matched to a gene; V was cut back by 6 bases and J by 6 bases. Germline loops: CDR1 SNHLY, CDR2 FYNNEI. The DNA of the CDR3 is TGTGCCAGCAGCAGGACAGGGGCACAATCCCTCAATGAGCAGTTCTTC. Encoded protein: CASSRTGAQSLNEQFF.

The chain links TRBV7-9 to TRBJ1-5; tentative D call: TRBD1 (6 bases). The CDR3 covers 14 residues. V lost 4 bases and J lost 5, with 12 bases in between. Germline V CDR1 and CDR2: SEHNR, FQNEAQ (reference sequence). The CDR3, as DNA: TGTGCCAGCAGCTCGGGACAAGCCGATCAGCCCCAGCATTTT. It specifies CASSSGQADQPQHF.

This chain connects TRBV7-9 to TRBJ2-4; 8 nucleotides match TRBD2. Germline trimming cut 8 bases from V and 3 bases from J; bases unmatched to any gene: 12. The CDR3 extends over 16 amino acids. Germline CDR1 SEHNR, CDR2 FQNEAQ (reference sequence). This CDR3 reads CASYNLGGGNKNIQYF. The CDR3 DNA sequence: TGTGCCAGCTATAACCTCGGGGGGGGCAACAAAAACATTCAGTACTTC.

This clonotype was seen a few times. The chain couples TRBV4-1 to TRBJ2-3; D is perhaps TRBD1 or TRBD2 (5 bases each). The CDR3 has 16 residues. Trimming shortened V by 2 bases and J by 2 bases, and 14 bases separated the two germline ends. The germline V gene encodes CDR1 MGHRA and CDR2 YSYEKL. Written as DNA, the CDR3 is TGCGCCAGCAGCCAACGGACGGGGCGGCTCACAGATACGCAGTATTTT. It codes for CASSQRTGRLTDTQYF.

The rearrangement uses TRBV5-1 and TRBJ2-1, with a tentative D call TRBD2 (6 bases). The V end was cut by 4 bases, the J end by 9 bases, with 20 bases between. Germline CDR1 SGHRS, CDR2 YFSETQ. The CDR3 loop spans 15 amino acids. The CDR3 sequence: CASSPPASSVSEQFF. For the CDR3, the DNA is TGCGCCAGCAGCCCGCCCGCGTCTAGCGTTAGTGAGCAGTTCTTC. The complete variable domain, with remaining parts taken from reference TRBV5-1 and TRBJ2-1, reads KAGVTQTPRYLIKTRGQQVTLSCSPISGHRSVSWYQQTPGQGLQFLFEYFSETQRNKGNFPGRFSGRQFSNSRSEMNVSTLELGDSALYLCASSPPASSVSEQFFGPGTRLTVL.

The CDR3 region has the DNA TGTGCCACCAGTGACACTAGCGGGACAGATACGCAGTATTTT. Its translation: CATSDTSGTDTQYF. The V call is TRBV24-1, the J call TRBJ2-3; the match to TRBD2 covers 9 bases. The CDR3 spans 14 residues. V was pared by 4 bases and J by 3 bases, with 1 base of the junction left unmatched. The germline gives CDR1 KGHDR, CDR2 SFDVKD.

This clonotype was seen a handful of times. The chain carries TRBV7-6 and TRBJ2-1; D gene ambiguous. CDR1 SGHVS and CDR2 FNYEAQ come from the germline V gene. The CDR3 runs to 14 residues. Trimming shortened V by 5 bases and J by 9 bases, and 17 bases separated the two germline ends. The CDR3 nucleotides are TGTGCCAGCAGCCCCCGGTCGGGTGGCAGTGAGCAGTTCTTC. This translates into CASSPRSGGSEQFF.

This clonotype has ten or more counts. The rearrangement uses TRBV25-1 and TRBJ1-6; 9 nucleotides agree with TRBD1. V lost 8 bases to trimming and J lost 10 bases; unmatched junction nucleotides: 6. Germline V lookup: CDR1 MGHDK, CDR2 SYGVNS. The CDR3 has 13 amino acids. CDR3 in amino acids: CASRDRVSSPLHF. The DNA of the CDR3 is TGTGCCAGCCGGGACAGGGTTTCCTCACCCCTCCACTTT.

The V call is TRBV6-1, the J call TRBJ2-7; 7 positions agree with TRBD1. In germline, CDR1 is MNHNS, CDR2 SASEGT. CDR3 length equals 15 residues. The junction had 11 bases not matched to a gene; V was cut back by 6 bases and J by 3 bases. The DNA for the CDR3 is TGTGCCAGCAGCGCAGGGACAGCCTACTTCTACGAGCAGTACTTC. This encodes CASSAGTAYFYEQYF.

This clonotype was detected only a few times. This chain uses TRBV7-9 with TRBJ2-1; tentatively, D is TRBD2 (6 bases). The ends were cut back, 5 bases at V and 4 bases at J, with 18 bases in the middle. Germline CDR1 SEHNR, CDR2 FQNEAQ (reference sequence). The CDR3 loop spans 16 amino acids. CDR3 nucleotide sequence: TGTGCCAGCAGCCCTCAACTAGCTTCCTCTTACAATGAGCAGTTCTTC. Translation gives CASSPQLASSYNEQFF.

This clonotype came up a few times. J is TRBJ1-1 and V is TRBV6-1; D possibly corresponds to TRBD1 (6 bases). CDR1 MNHNS and CDR2 SASEGT come from the germline V gene. Trimming took off 6 bases at V and 7 bases at J, with 21 bases between the two ends. CDR3 length: 15 residues. The chain's CDR3 is CASRLIDRLEGEAFF. DNA for the CDR3: TGTGCCAGCAGGCTAATCGACAGGCTCGAAGGTGAAGCTTTCTTT.

The table lists this clonotype with a few counts. V and J are TRBV12-3 or TRBV12-4 and TRBJ2-7; TRBD2 matches at 15 bases. This CDR3 comprises 18 residues. Trimming took 6 bases from V and 0 from J; bases not matched to a gene: 9. The CDR3, as DNA: TGTGCCAGCAGCCCTGGGACTAGCGGGGGGAGGAGCTCCTACGAGCAGTACTTC. This translates into CASSPGTSGGRSSYEQYF.

This chain uses TRBV24-1 with TRBJ2-2, with D unclear. Germline V gene data show CDR1 as KGHDR and CDR2 as SFDVKD. V was pared by 5 bases and J by 6 bases, with 9 bases between. CDR3 length: 13 amino acids. The CDR3: CATSAPGAGELFF. CDR3 bases: TGTGCCACCAGTGCCCCGGGTGCCGGGGAGCTGTTTTTT.